Following are 20 T cell receptor beta chains from one sample sequenced in a study of blood T cell repertoires in COVID-19. This table comes from immunoSEQ multiplex PCR, and its TCRdb copy is limited to in-frame clones, with some not included. This sample carries roughly 240,000 clones, 86% of them seen once, and the ten largest clones take about 2.1%. Sequenced material: PBMCs or T cells enriched from blood (not recorded which). These receptors were collected from a woman aged 45-60 years who had recovered from COVID-19.

CDR3 protein: CASSEFQGLLDPTTAPFF. For the CDR3, the DNA is TGTGCCAGCAGTGAATTTCAGGGACTCTTGGATCCTACCACAGCCCCGTTCTTC. The V and J genes are TRBV6-1 and TRBJ2-1; perhaps TRBD2 as D (6 bases). The CDR3 consists of 18 residues. V gave up 2 bases and J gave up 15 bases, with 32 bases separating them. Germline CDR1 MNHNS, CDR2 SASEGT.

The chain carries TRBV9 and TRBJ2-7, with 8 bases that match TRBD1. This CDR3 comprises 16 residues. V was pared by 3 bases and J by 2 bases, with 10 bases of the junction left unmatched. CDR1 and CDR2 from the germline V gene are SGDLS and YYNGEE. The CDR3 protein is CASSAETGVPPYEQYF. CDR3 DNA: TGTGCCAGCAGCGCGGAGACAGGGGTGCCTCCCTACGAGCAGTACTTC.

The rearrangement joins TRBV11-3 to TRBJ1-2; TRBD1 agrees at 8 bases. The CDR3 length is 17 residues. The germline V gene has CDR1 SGHNT and CDR2 YENEEA. With V trimmed by 5 bases and J by 4 bases, 15 bases remained unmatched. CDR3 nucleotides: TGTGCCAGCAGCCCTAACCCGGGACAGGCCAAACTCTATGGCTACACCTTC. Protein product: CASSPNPGQAKLYGYTF.

J is TRBJ2-4 and V is TRBV4-2; TRBD1 matches 7 bases. CDR1 is LGHNA and CDR2 is YNFKEQ in the germline V gene. The CDR3 consists of 16 residues. The J segment lost 9 bases and the V segment lost 1 base, leaving 12 bases of the junction unmatched. DNA for the CDR3: TGTGCCAGCAGCCAAGGAGGGGGCGAGGATGTTGTCATTCAGTACTTC. Translating it yields CASSQGGGEDVVIQYF.

This chain connects TRBV9 to TRBJ2-7, with D possibly being TRBD1 (6 bases). Germline V gene sequence: CDR1 SGDLS, CDR2 YYNGEE. This CDR3 is built from 15 residues. Trimming removed 4 bases from V and 5 bases from J, with 19 bases in between. CDR3 sequence: CASSPRQVLGDEQYF. In nucleotides, the CDR3 is TGTGCCAGCAGCCCCCGACAGGTCCTAGGGGACGAGCAGTACTTC.

This chain connects TRBV7-6 to TRBJ1-4, with 8 bases lining up with TRBD1. CDR1 and CDR2 from the germline V gene are SGHVS and FNYEAQ. This CDR3 contains 16 residues. V was clipped by 7 bases and J by 0 bases; unmatched bases: 7. This CDR3 is CASTFGQGATNEKLFF. The CDR3 region has the DNA TGTGCCAGCACCTTTGGACAGGGTGCAACTAATGAAAAACTGTTTTTT. The whole variable domain, filled in from reference TRBV7-6 and TRBJ1-4, reads GAGVSQSPRYKVTKRGQDVALRCDPISGHVSLYWYRQALGQGPEFLTYFNYEAQQDKSGLPNDRFSAERPEGSISTLTIQRTEQRDSAMYRCASTFGQGATNEKLFFGSGTQLSVL.

J is TRBJ1-1 and V is TRBV11-2; the match to TRBD1 covers 12 bases. The CDR3 is 15 amino acids. Unmatched junction bases numbered 6, after V lost 5 bases and J lost 5 bases. Germline values: CDR1 SGHAT, CDR2 FQNNGV. The CDR3 sequence: CASSPRDRGRTEAFF. The CDR3 DNA sequence: TGTGCCAGCAGCCCCCGGGACAGGGGGCGAACTGAAGCTTTCTTT.

This clone has a handful of counts. V usage is TRBV5-1 and J usage is TRBJ1-2; tentative D call: TRBD1 (6 bases). The CDR3 spans 17 residues. Deletions cut 6 bases from V and 2 bases from J, with 23 bases between. The V gene's germline CDR1 is SGHRS and CDR2 YFSETQ. CDR3 sequence reads: CASTEGGAAGANYGYTF. The CDR3 DNA is TGCGCCAGCACCGAGGGAGGGGCAGCGGGGGCCAACTATGGCTACACCTTC.

This chain links TRBV11-3 with TRBJ1-5; possibly TRBD1 for D (6 bases). This CDR3 is 15 amino acids long. V was clipped by 4 bases and J by 1 base, with 11 bases between them. Germline V gives CDR1 SGHNT, CDR2 YENEEA. The CDR3 loop is CASSWSGESNQPQHF. CDR3 bases: TGTGCCAGCAGCTGGTCAGGGGAGAGCAATCAGCCCCAGCATTTT.

This chain connects TRBV5-1 to TRBJ2-1, with a tentative D call TRBD2 (5 bases). This CDR3 has 15 residues. V was clipped by 6 bases and J by 0 bases, with 13 bases between them. Germline assignment: CDR1 SGHRS and CDR2 YFSETQ. The CDR3 loop is CASTVLASSYNEQFF. CDR3 nucleotides: TGCGCCAGCACGGTCCTAGCAAGCTCCTACAATGAGCAGTTCTTC.

There are a few counts of this clone. V and J are TRBV9 and TRBJ2-2, with D tentatively TRBD2 (6 bases). V shed 0 bases and J shed 0 bases, with 9 bases lying between them. The CDR3 extends over 16 amino acids. Germline-derived CDR1 and CDR2 are SGDLS and YYNGEE. For the CDR3, the DNA is TGTGCCAGCAGCGTAGATGGGGGGACGAACACCGGGGAGCTGTTTTTT. Residues: CASSVDGGTNTGELFF.

The V gene is TRBV11-2, the J gene TRBJ2-5, with D perhaps TRBD2 (6 bases). Trimming took off 5 bases at V and 3 bases at J, with 13 bases between the two ends. This CDR3 has 14 residues. The germline V gene has CDR1 SGHAT and CDR2 FQNNGV. CDR3 coding DNA: TGTGCCAGCAGCGCGACTAGAGGGAAAGAGACCCAGTACTTC. As protein: CASSATRGKETQYF.

The chain combines TRBV11-3 with TRBJ2-2; 14 bases align to TRBD2. The CDR3 consists of 17 residues. V was pared by 5 bases and J by 5 bases, with 7 bases of the junction left unmatched. In germline, CDR1 is SGHNT, CDR2 YENEEA. The DNA of the CDR3 is TGTGCCAGCAGCCCGGGACTAGCGGGAGCCGGAACCGGGGAGCTGTTTTTT. The encoded protein is CASSPGLAGAGTGELFF.

This clone appeared once. The CDR3, as DNA: TGCAGCGCTCCGGGACAGGGAGTTCATGGCTACACCTTC. This translates into CSAPGQGVHGYTF. The chain links TRBV29-1 to TRBJ1-2; 9 bases line up with TRBD1. The CDR3 sequence is 13 residues long. V shed 7 bases and J 6 bases; nucleotides not matched to a gene: 9. The germline gives CDR1 SQVTM, CDR2 ANQGSEA.

This chain uses TRBV7-2 with TRBJ1-1; 9 positions agree with TRBD1. Germline-derived CDR1 and CDR2 are SGHTA and FQGNSA. The ends lost 5 bases at V and 3 bases at J; junction bases unmatched: 4. CDR3 size: 14 residues. Here the CDR3 DNA reads TGTGCCAGCAGCCCCGGGACAGGGCACACTGAAGCTTTCTTT. It yields the protein CASSPGTGHTEAFF.

The chain is built from TRBV9 and TRBJ1-4, with D uncertain. Germline V gene data show CDR1 as SGDLS and CDR2 as YYNGEE. V gave up 0 bases and J gave up 8 bases, with 14 bases separating them. This CDR3 is 15 amino acids long. The CDR3, as DNA: TGTGCCAGCAGCGTAGCGGGAGGCCTTGAGGAAAAACTGTTTTTT. Protein product: CASSVAGGLEEKLFF.

This chain joins TRBV28 and TRBJ2-1; D possibly corresponds to TRBD2 (5 bases). The V and J ends lost 2 bases and 5 bases respectively, with 10 bases between them. CDR3 length: 14 amino acids. Germline assignment: CDR1 MDHEN and CDR2 SYDVKM. CDR3 DNA: TGTGCCAGCAGTTTAGGAGGCAGCCACAATGAGCAGTTCTTC. As protein: CASSLGGSHNEQFF.

The chain carries TRBV2 and TRBJ1-6; 8 bases agree with TRBD1. Germline assignment: CDR1 SNHLY and CDR2 FYNNEI. Germline trimming cut 5 bases from V and 0 bases from J; bases unmatched to any gene: 6. The CDR3 runs 17 residues. In nucleotides, the CDR3 is TGTGCCAGCAGTCGGCAGGGGGCTCTCTCCTATAATTCACCCCTCCACTTT. Protein product: CASSRQGALSYNSPLHF.

The CDR3: CASRGFGAASYEQYF. The CDR3 DNA reads as TGTGCCAGCAGGGGGTTTGGGGCAGCTTCCTACGAGCAGTACTTC. The chain recombines TRBV7-9 with TRBJ2-7, with D tentatively TRBD1 (5 bases). Trimming cost V 6 bases and J 1 base, with 16 bases left between them. The CDR3 sequence is 15 residues long. CDR1 is SEHNR and CDR2 is FQNEAQ in the germline V gene (reference sequence).

This clone was counted a single time. The chain is built from TRBV6-2 or TRBV6-3 and TRBJ2-7, with a possible D match to TRBD1 (6 bases). CDR3 length: 15 amino acids. The germline V and J ends were trimmed by 2 bases and 5 bases, with 16 bases remaining between them. CDR1 and CDR2 (germline): MNHEY, SVGEGT. In nucleotides, the CDR3 is TGTGCCAGCAGTTACGCCGGGACACCTCGGCACGAGCAGTACTTC. Translated, it gives CASSYAGTPRHEQYF.